The source of this TCR beta chain is a study of blood T cell repertoires in COVID-19. Original methodology: Reference gene primers were amplified, and this amplification served to estimate nucleated cell counts. Only in-frame clones appear in the TCRdb table, and some are missing; sequencing was by immunoSEQ multiplex PCR. The V and J calls and clone size come from that table; D and trimming were worked out from the DNA. The sample contains roughly 250,000 clones, approximately 90% of which appear only once. In germline, CDR1 is SGHRS, CDR2 YFSETQ. Unmatched junction bases numbered 8, after V lost 4 bases and J lost 3 bases. The CDR3 is 15 amino acids. In its sample, this clone was seen a few times.

The source is a woman aged 25-40 years with acute COVID-19. Sequenced input: PBMCs or T cells enriched from blood (not recorded which). The rearrangement joins TRBV5-1 to TRBJ2-7; TRBD1 matches at 9 bases. The CDR3 loop reads CASSGGTGNRYEQYF. CDR3 coding DNA: TGCGCCAGCAGCGGGGGGACAGGGAATCGCTACGAGCAGTACTTC.